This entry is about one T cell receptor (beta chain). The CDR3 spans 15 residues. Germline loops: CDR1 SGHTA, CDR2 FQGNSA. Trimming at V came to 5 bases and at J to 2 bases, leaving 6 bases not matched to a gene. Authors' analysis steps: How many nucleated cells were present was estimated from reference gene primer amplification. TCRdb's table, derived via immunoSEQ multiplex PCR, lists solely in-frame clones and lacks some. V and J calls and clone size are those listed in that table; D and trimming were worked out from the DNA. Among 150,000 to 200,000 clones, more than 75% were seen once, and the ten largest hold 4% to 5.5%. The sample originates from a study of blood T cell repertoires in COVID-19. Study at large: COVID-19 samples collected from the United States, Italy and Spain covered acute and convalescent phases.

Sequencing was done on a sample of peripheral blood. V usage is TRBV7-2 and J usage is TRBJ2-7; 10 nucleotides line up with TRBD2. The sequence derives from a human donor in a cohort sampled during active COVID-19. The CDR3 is CASSPRSGGPYEQYF. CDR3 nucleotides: TGTGCCAGCAGCCCTCGTAGCGGGGGGCCCTACGAGCAGTACTTC.